Here is one TCR beta chain with its context. The sample comes from a study of blood T cell repertoires in COVID-19. Living in 24 US areas, the participants were between about 18 and 95 years of age. Trimming at V came to 3 bases and at J to 8 bases, leaving 8 bases not matched to a gene. The CDR3 totals 14 residues. Germline V gene data show CDR1 as SGHTA and CDR2 as FQGNSA. Assay: immunoSEQ multiplex PCR; the TCRdb copy retains only in-frame clones and omits some. The top ten hold 1.8% of the sample, which has 250,000 or so clones, roughly four fifths seen once. The sequenced material came from PBMCs or T cells enriched from blood (not recorded which). V gene TRBV7-2 combines with J gene TRBJ1-2; 8 bases fit TRBD1. The receptor was derived from a man aged 55 to 70 who had recovered from COVID-19. CDR3 loop: CASSFGQGAWGYTF. The CDR3, as DNA: TGTGCCAGCAGCTTTGGTCAGGGGGCGTGGGGCTACACCTTC.